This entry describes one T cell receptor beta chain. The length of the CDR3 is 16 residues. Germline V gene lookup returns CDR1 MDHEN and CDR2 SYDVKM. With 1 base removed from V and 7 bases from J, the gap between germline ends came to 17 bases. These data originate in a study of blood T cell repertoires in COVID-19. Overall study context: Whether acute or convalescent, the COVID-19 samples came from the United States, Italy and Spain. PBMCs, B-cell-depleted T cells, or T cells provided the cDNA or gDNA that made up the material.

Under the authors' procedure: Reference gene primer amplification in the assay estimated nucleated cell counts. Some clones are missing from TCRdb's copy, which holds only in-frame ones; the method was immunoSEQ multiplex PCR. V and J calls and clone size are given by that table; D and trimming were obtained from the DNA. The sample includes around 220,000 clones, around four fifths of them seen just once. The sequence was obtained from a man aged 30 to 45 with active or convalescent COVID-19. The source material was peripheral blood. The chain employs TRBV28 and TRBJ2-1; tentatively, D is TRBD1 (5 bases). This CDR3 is CASSLLVQGIGNEQFF. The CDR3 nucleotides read TGTGCCAGCAGTTTATTGGTGCAGGGAATTGGGAATGAGCAGTTCTTC.